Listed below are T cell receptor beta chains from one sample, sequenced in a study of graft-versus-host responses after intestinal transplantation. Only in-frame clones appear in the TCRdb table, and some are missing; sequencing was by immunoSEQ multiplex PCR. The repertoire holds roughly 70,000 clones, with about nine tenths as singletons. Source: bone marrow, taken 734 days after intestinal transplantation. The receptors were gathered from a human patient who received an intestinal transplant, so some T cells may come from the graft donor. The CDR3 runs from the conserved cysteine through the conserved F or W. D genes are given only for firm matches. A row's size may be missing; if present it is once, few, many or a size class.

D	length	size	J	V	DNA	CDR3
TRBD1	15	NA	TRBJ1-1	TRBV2	TGTGCCAGCAGCGAACAGACAGGGGAGAACACTGAAGCTTTCTTT	CASSEQTGENTEAFF
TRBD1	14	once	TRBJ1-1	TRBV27	TGTGCCAGCAGTGGGACAGGGTGGGGCACTGAAGCTTTCTTT	CASSGTGWGTEAFF
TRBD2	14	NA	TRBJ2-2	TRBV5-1	TGCGCCAGCAGCTTCATAGCGGGAACCGGGGAGCTGTTTTTT	CASSFIAGTGELFF
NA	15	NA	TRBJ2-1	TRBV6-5	TGTGCCAGCAGTTACCCTCAGCGGTTGGGGAGTGAGCAGTTCTTC	CASSYPQRLGSEQFF
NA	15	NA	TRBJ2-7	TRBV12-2	TGTGCAAGTCCCCCCTGGGGGGACTATTCCTACGAGCAGTACTTC	CASPPWGDYSYEQYF
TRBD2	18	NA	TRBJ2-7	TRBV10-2	TGCGCCAGCAGTGTTCCCCCCGATTACGGGACTAGACACTACGAGCAGTACTTC	CASSVPPDYGTRHYEQYF
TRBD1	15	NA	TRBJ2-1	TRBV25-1	TGTGCCAGCAGTCGCCTCGACAGGGTCTACAATGAGCAGTTCTTC	CASSRLDRVYNEQFF
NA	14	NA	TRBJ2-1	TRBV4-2	TGTGCCAGCAGCCAAGATTTAAAGTCGGGTGAGCAGTTCTTC	CASSQDLKSGEQFF
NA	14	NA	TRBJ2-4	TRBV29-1	TGCAGCGTTCAGGGATCCTTGGCCAAAAACATTCAGTACTTC	CSVQGSLAKNIQYF
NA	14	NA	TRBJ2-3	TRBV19	TGTGCCAGTACCCCAGCCCATTACACAGATACGCAGTATTTT	CASTPAHYTDTQYF
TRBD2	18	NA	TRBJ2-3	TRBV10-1	TGCGCCAGCCCAGTGCGGACTAGCAGAGGGGGTTGCACAGATACGCAGTATTTT	CASPVRTSRGGCTDTQYF
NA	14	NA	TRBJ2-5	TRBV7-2	TGTGCCAGCAGCTCCCAAGGGGGCCAAGAGACCCAGTACTTC	CASSSQGGQETQYF
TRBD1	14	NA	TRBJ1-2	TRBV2	TGTGCCAGCACCTTCGGACAGGGTAACTATGGCTACACCTTC	CASTFGQGNYGYTF
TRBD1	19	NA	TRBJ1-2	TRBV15	TGTGCCACCAGCAGGCACCGGTTGGGACAGGGGGCAAGTAACTATGGCTACACCTTC	CATSRHRLGQGASNYGYTF
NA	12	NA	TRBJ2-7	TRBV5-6	TGTGCCAGCAGCTCAGGGTCGGCGGAACAGTACTTC	CASSSGSAEQYF
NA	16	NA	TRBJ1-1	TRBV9	TGTGCCAGCAGCGTAGCGGGGGGCCCTAGAGACACTGAAGCTTTCTTT	CASSVAGGPRDTEAFF
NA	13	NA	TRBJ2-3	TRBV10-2	TGCGCCAGCAGTGAGGGGAGAACAGATACGCAGTATTTT	CASSEGRTDTQYF
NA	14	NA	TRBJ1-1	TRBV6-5	TGTGCCAGCCGCCTCAGGGTAGGGAACACTGAAGCTTTCTTT	CASRLRVGNTEAFF
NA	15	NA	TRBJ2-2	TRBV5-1	TGCGCCAGCAGCCCCGGCAGCCCAGGGACCGGGGAGCTGTTTTTT	CASSPGSPGTGELFF
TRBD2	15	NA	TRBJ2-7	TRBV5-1	TGCGCCAGCAGCTTGGGGACTAGCGGGAACTACGAGCAGTACTTC	CASSLGTSGNYEQYF
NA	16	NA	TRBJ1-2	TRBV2	TGTGCCAGCAGTGAAGACAGTGACAACCGGAGCTATGGCTACACCTTC	CASSEDSDNRSYGYTF
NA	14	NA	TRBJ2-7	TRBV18	TGTGCCAGCTCTTTGGACGTAAGCTCCTACGAGCAGTACTTC	CASSLDVSSYEQYF
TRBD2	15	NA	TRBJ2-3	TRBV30	TGTGCCTGGACCCGAAGCGGGGCTAGCACAGATACGCAGTATTTT	CAWTRSGASTDTQYF
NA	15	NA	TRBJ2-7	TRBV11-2	TGTGCCAGCAGCTTAGTTCTTTCCCAGGACTACGAGCAGTACTTC	CASSLVLSQDYEQYF
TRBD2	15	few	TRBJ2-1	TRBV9	TGTGCCAGCAGCGTGCGGGAGCGACATGACAATGAGCAGTTCTTC	CASSVRERHDNEQFF
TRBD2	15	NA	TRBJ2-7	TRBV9	TGTGCCAGCAGCGTGGGACTAGCGAGCTCCTACGAGCAGTACTTC	CASSVGLASSYEQYF
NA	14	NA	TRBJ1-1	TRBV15	TGTGCCACCAGCAGAGGACCGGTCAACACTGAAGCTTTCTTT	CATSRGPVNTEAFF
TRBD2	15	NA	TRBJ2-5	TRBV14	TGTGCCAGCAGCCAATCCGGAGGACTAGCGGGAGTGAAGGACTTC	CASSQSGGLAGVKDF
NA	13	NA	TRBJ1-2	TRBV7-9	TGTGCCAGCAGCTTAGATCATGAGTATGGCTACACCTTC	CASSLDHEYGYTF
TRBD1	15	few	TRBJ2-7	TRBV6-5	TGTGCCGGGGACAGGGGGCGGGCGGGCTCCTACGAGCAGTACTTC	CAGDRGRAGSYEQYF
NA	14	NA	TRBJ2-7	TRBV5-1	TGCGCCAGCAGCTCGTCGGGCCCGTTCGCCGAGCAGTACTTC	CASSSSGPFAEQYF
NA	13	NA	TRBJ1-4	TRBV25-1	TGTGCCAGCAGATGGCAGGGCGGTGAAAAACTGTTTTTT	CASRWQGGEKLFF
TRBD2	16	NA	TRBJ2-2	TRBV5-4	TGTGCCAGCAGCCAGGAGAGCGGGACCAACACCGGGGAGCTGTTTTTT	CASSQESGTNTGELFF
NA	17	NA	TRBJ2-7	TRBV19	TGTGCCAGTAGTACCCTGAGTGGGCAGGGGCGATCCTACGAGCAGTACTTC	CASSTLSGQGRSYEQYF
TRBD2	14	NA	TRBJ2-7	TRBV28	TGTGCCAGCAGTCCCGGACTAGCGGGAGTCGAGCAGTACTTC	CASSPGLAGVEQYF
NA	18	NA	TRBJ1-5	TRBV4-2	TGTGCCAGCAGCCAAGAAGCGGGCCTCACGGATAGCAATCAGCCCCAGCATTTT	CASSQEAGLTDSNQPQHF
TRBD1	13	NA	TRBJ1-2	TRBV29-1	TGCAGCGCCACGGACCCCACAGGGGATGGCTACACCTTC	CSATDPTGDGYTF
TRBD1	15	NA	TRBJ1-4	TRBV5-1	TGCGCCAGCAGCGAACAGGGGGCTTCTAATGAAAAACTGTTTTTT	CASSEQGASNEKLFF
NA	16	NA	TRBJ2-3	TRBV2	TGTGCCAGCAGTGACTCTGGCTATCCTGGTAGAGATACGCAGTATTTT	CASSDSGYPGRDTQYF
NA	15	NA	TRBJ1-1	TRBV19	TGTGCCAGTATAGCCCGGGGGGCTCTGGACCCGCGAGCTTTCTTT	CASIARGALDPRAFF
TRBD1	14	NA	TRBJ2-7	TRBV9	TGTGCCAGCAGCGTGGGACAGGGGTTTTACGAGCAGTACTTC	CASSVGQGFYEQYF
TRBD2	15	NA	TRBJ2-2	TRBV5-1	TGCGCCAGCAGCTTAGGGCGGGAGGACACCGGGGAGCTGTTTTTT	CASSLGREDTGELFF
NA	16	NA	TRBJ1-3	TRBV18	TGTGCCAGCTCACCGAATACCGGGGGCTCTGGAAACACCATATATTTT	CASSPNTGGSGNTIYF
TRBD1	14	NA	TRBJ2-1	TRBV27	TGTGCCAGCACCCCGGGGACAGGGAGGAATGAGCAGTTCTTC	CASTPGTGRNEQFF
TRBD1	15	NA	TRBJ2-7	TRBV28	TGTGCCAGCAGTTCGTTACGACAGGGTGCCTACGAGCAGTACTTC	CASSSLRQGAYEQYF
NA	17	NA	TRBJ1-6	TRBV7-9	TGTGCCAGCAGCCCTCCCGGGGCTAGTCCCGCGATTTCACCCCTCCACTTT	CASSPPGASPAISPLHF
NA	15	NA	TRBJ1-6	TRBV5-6	TGTGCCAGCAGCCAGGTCAGGGCCAGCCGTTCACCCCTCCACTTT	CASSQVRASRSPLHF
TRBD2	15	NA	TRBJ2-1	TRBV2	TGTGCCAGCGCCACAACCTATAGCGGGGAGGATGAGCAGTTCTTC	CASATTYSGEDEQFF
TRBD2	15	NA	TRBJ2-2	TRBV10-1	TGCGCCAGCAGTGAGTTGCCGGGAGGTACCGGGGAGCTGTTTTTT	CASSELPGGTGELFF
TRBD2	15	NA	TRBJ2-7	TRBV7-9	TGTGCCAGCAGCTGGAGCCTGGGAGGGGCCTACGAGCAGTACTTC	CASSWSLGGAYEQYF
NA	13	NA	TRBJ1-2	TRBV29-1	TGCAGCGTTGGGGTTGGGGGGGGCTATGGCTACACCTTC	CSVGVGGGYGYTF
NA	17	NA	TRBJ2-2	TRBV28	TGTGCCAGCAGGATGGCTGCGGGGACTTTGAACACCGGGGAGCTGTTTTTT	CASRMAAGTLNTGELFF
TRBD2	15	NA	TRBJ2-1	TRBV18	TGTGCCAGCTCACGCGCTAGCGGGAGGGGCAATGAGCAGTTCTTC	CASSRASGRGNEQFF
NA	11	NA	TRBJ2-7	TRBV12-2	TGTGCAAGTCGCCCCCCCATTAAGCAGTACTTC	CASRPPIKQYF
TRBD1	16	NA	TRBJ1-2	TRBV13	TGTGCCAGCAGCTCCGGGACAGGGGGCGAGATTTATGGCTACACCTTC	CASSSGTGGEIYGYTF